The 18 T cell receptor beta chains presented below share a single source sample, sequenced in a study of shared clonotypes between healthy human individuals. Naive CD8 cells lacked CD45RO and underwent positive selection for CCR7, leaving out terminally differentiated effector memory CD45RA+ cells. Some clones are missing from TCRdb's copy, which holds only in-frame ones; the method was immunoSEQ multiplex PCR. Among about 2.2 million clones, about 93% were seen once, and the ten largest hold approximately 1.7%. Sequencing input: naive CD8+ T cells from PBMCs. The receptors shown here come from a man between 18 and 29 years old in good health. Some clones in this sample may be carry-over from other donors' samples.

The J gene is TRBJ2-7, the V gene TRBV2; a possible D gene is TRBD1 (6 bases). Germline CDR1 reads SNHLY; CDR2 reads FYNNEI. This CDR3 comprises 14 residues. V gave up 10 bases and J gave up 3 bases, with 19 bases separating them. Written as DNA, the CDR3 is TGTGCCATTCGGCCAAACAGGGCTCTCTACGAGCAGTACTTC. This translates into CAIRPNRALYEQYF.

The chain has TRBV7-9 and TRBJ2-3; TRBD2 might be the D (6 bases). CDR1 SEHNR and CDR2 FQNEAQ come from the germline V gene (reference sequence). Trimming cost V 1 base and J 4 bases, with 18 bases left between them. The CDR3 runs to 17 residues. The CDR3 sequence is CASSLGFEGREADTQYF. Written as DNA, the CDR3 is TGTGCCAGCAGCTTAGGTTTCGAGGGCAGGGAGGCAGATACGCAGTATTTT.

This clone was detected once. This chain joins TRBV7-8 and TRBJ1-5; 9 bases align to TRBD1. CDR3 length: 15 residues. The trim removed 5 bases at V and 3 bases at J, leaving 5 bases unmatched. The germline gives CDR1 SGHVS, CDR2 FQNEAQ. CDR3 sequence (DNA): TGTGCCAGCAGCCCCACAGGGGGCGACAATCAGCCCCAGCATTTT. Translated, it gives CASSPTGGDNQPQHF.

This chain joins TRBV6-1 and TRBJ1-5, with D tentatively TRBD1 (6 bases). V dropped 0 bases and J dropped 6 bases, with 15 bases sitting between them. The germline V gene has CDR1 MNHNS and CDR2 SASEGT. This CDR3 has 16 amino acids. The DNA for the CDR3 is TGTGCCAGCAGTGAAGCGCGTGGGGCAGGGGCTCAGCCCCAGCATTTT. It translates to CASSEARGAGAQPQHF.

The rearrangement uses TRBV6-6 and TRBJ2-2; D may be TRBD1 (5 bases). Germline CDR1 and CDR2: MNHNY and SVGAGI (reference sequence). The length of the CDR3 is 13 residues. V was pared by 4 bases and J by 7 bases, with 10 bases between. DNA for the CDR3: TGTGCCAGCAGTTTATACCAGGGCGGGGAGCTGTTTTTT. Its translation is CASSLYQGGELFF.

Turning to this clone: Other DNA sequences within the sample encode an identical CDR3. This chain's CDR3 is CASSLGLAGVYEQYF. CDR3 nucleotide sequence: TGTGCCAGCAGTTTAGGGCTAGCGGGAGTCTACGAGCAGTACTTC. This chain joins TRBV27 and TRBJ2-7, with 10 bases matching TRBD2. The length of the CDR3 is 15 residues. The germline gives CDR1 MNHEY, CDR2 SMNVEV (reference sequence). Germline trimming cut 2 bases from V and 3 bases from J; bases unmatched to any gene: 4.

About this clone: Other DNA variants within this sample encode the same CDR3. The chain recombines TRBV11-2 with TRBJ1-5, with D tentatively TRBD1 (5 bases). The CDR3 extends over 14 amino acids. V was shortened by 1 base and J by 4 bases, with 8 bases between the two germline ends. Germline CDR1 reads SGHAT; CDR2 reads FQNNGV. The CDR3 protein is CASSLGQSNQPQHF. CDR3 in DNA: TGTGCCAGCAGCTTAGGACAGTCTAATCAGCCCCAGCATTTT.

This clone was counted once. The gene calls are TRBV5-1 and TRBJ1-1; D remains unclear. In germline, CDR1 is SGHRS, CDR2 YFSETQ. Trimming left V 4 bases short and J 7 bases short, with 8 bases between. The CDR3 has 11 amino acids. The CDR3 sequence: CASSAYNEAFF. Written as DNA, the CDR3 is TGCGCCAGCAGCGCATATAATGAAGCTTTCTTT. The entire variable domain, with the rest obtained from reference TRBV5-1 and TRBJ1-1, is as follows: KAGVTQTPRYLIKTRGQQVTLSCSPISGHRSVSWYQQTPGQGLQFLFEYFSETQRNKGNFPGRFSGRQFSNSRSEMNVSTLELGDSALYLCASSAYNEAFFGQGTRLTVV.

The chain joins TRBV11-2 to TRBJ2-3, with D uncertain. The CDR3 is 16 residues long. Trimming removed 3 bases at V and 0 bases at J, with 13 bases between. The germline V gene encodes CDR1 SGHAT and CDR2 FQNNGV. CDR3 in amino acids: CASSLNTRSSTDTQYF. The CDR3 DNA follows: TGTGCCAGCAGCTTGAATACACGGTCAAGCACAGATACGCAGTATTTT.

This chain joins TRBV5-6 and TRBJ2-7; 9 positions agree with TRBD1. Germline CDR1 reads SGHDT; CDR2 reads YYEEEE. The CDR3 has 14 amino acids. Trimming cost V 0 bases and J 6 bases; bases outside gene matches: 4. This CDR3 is CASSLVTGGGEQYF. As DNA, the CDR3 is TGTGCCAGCAGCTTGGTTACAGGGGGCGGCGAGCAGTACTTC.

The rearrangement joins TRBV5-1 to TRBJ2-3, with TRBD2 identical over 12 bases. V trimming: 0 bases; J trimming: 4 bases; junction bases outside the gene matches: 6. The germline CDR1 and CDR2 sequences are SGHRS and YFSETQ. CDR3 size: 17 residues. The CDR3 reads CASSLVASGRGSDTQYF. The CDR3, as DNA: TGCGCCAGCAGCTTGGTGGCTAGCGGGAGGGGGTCAGATACGCAGTATTTT.

CDR3 nucleotide sequence: TGTGCCAGCAGCCAATATCGGGGGGGGAACACTGAAGCTTTCTTT. It translates to CASSQYRGGNTEAFF. The chain carries TRBV14 and TRBJ1-1, with D possibly matching TRBD1 (5 bases). The germline gives CDR1 SGHDN, CDR2 FVKESK. The CDR3 covers 15 residues. V was cut by 2 bases and J by 1 base, with 11 bases left in between. Looking up the rest from reference TRBV14 and TRBJ1-1 gives the full variable domain: EAGVTQFPSHSVIEKGQTVTLRCDPISGHDNLYWYRRVMGKEIKFLLHFVKESKQDESGMPNNRFLAERTGGTYSTLKVQPAELEDSGVYFCASSQYRGGNTEAFFGQGTRLTVV.

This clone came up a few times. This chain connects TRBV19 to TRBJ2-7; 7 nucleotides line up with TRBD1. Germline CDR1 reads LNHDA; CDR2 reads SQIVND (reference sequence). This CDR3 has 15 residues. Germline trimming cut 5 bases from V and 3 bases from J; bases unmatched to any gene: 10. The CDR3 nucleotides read TGTGCCAGTAGTTTCCCGGGACAGTCGATCTACGAGCAGTACTTC. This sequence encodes CASSFPGQSIYEQYF.

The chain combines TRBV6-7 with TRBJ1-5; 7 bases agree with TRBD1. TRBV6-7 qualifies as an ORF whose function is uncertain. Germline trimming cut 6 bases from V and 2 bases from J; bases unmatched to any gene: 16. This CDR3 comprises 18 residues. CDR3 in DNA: TGTGCCAGCAGCAGGGGGACCGCGTTAAGGAAAGGCAATCAGCCCCAGCATTTT. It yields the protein CASSRGTALRKGNQPQHF.

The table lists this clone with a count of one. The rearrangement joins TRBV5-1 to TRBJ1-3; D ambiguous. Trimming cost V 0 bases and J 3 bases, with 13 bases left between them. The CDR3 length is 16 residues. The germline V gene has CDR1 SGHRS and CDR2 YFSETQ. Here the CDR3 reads CASSLVAPEDGNTIYF. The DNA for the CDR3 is TGCGCCAGCAGCTTGGTGGCCCCCGAGGATGGAAACACCATATATTTT.

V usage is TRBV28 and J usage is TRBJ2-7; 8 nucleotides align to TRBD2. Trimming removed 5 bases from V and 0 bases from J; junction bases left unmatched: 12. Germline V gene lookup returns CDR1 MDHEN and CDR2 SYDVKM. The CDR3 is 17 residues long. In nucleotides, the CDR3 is TGTGCCAGCAGTCCCATGGGACTAGGGCTTGACTCCTACGAGCAGTACTTC. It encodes CASSPMGLGLDSYEQYF.

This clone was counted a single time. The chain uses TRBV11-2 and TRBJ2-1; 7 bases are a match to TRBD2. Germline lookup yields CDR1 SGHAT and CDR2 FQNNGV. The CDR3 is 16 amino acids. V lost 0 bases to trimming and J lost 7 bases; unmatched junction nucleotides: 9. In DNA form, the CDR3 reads TGTGCCAGCAGCTTAGAGGTGTTGGGAGGGAAGAATGAGCAGTTCTTC. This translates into CASSLEVLGGKNEQFF.

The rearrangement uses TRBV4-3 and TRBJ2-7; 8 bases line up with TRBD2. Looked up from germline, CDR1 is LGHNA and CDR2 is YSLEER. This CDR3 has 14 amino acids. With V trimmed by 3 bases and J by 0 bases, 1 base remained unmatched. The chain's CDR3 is CASSHSGSSYEQYF. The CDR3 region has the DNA TGCGCCAGCAGCCACAGCGGGAGCTCCTACGAGCAGTACTTC.